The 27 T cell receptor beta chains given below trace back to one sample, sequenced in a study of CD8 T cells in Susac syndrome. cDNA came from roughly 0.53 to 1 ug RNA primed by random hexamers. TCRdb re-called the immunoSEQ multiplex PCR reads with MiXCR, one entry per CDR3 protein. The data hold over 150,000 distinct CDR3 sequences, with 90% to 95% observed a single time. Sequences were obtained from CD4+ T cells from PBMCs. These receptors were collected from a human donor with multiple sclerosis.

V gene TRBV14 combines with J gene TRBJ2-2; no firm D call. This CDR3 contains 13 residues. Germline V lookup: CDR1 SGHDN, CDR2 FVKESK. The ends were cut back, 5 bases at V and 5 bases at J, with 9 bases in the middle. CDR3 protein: CASSFLLTGELFF. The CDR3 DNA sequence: TGTGCCAGCAGCTTTCTCCTGACCGGGGAGCTGTTTTTT.

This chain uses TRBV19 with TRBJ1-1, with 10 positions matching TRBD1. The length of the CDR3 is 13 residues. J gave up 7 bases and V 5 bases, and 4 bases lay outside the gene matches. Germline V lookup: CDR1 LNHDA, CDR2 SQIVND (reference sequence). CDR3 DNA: TGTGCCAGTAGTCGACAGGGGGCAAATGAAGCTTTCTTT. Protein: CASSRQGANEAFF.

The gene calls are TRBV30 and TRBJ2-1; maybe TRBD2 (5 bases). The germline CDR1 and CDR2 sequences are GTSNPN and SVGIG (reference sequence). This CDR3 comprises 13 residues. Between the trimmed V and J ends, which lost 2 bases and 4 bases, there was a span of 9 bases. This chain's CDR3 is CAWSPGNYNEQFF. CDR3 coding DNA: TGTGCCTGGAGTCCGGGGAATTACAATGAGCAGTTCTTC.

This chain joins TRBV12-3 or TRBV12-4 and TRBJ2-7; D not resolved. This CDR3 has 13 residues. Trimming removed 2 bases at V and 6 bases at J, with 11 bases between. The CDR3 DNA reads TGTGCCAGCAGTTTAAGGGAACCGGGCGAGCAGTACTTC. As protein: CASSLREPGEQYF.

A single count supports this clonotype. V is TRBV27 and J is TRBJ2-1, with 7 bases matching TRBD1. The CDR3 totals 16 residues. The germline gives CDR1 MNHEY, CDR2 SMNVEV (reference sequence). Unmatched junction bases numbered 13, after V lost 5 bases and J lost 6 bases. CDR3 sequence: CASSHRTGVFTNEQFF. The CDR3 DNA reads TGTGCCAGCAGTCACCGGACAGGAGTGTTTACCAATGAGCAGTTCTTC.

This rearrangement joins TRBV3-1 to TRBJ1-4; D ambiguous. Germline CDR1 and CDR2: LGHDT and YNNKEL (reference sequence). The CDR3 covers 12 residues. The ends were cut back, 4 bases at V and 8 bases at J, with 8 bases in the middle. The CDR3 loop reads CASSPHREKLFF. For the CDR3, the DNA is TGTGCCAGCAGCCCCCACCGGGAAAAACTGTTTTTT.

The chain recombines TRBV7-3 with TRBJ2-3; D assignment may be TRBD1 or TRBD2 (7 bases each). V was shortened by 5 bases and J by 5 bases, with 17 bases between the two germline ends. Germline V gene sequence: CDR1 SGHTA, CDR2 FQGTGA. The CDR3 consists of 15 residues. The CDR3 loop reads CASSPQGEGGDTQYF. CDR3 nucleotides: TGTGCCAGCAGCCCCCAGGGGGAGGGAGGAGATACGCAGTATTTT. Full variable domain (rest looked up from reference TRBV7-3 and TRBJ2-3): GAGVSQTPSNKVTEKGKYVELRCDPISGHTALYWYRQSLGQGPEFLIYFQGTGAADDSGLPNDRFFAVRPEGSVSTLKIQRTERGDSAVYLCASSPQGEGGDTQYFGPGTRLTVL.

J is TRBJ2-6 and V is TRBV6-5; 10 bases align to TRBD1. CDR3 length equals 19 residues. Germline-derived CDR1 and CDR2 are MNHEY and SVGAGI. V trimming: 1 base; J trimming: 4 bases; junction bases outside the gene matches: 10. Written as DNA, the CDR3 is TGTGCCAGCAGTTACTTGGGCGGGACAGGGGCGGCCGGGGCCAACGTCCTGACTTTC. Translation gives CASSYLGGTGAAGANVLTF.

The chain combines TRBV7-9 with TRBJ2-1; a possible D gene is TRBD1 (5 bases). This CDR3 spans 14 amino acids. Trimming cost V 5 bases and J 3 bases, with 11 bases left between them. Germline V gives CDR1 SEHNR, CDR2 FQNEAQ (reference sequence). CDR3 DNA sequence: TGTGCCAGCAGCAGAGGACAAGTCTACAATGAGCAGTTCTTC. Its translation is CASSRGQVYNEQFF.

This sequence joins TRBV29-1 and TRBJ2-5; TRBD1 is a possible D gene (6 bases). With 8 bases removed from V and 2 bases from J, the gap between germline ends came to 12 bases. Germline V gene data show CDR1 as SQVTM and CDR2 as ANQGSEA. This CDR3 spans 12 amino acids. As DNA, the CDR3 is TGCAGCTGTGGACAGCGACAAGAGACCCAGTACTTC. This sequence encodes CSCGQRQETQYF.

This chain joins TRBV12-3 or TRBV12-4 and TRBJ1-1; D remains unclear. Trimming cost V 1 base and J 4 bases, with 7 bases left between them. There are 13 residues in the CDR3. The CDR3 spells CASSLGVATEAFF. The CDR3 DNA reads TGTGCCAGCAGTTTAGGGGTGGCCACTGAAGCTTTCTTT.

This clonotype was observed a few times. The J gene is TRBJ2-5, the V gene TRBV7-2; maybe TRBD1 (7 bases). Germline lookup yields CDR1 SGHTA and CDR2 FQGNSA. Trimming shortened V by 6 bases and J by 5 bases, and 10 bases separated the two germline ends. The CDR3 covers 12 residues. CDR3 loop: CASRSGGETQYF. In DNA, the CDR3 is TGTGCCAGCAGGTCAGGGGGGGAGACCCAGTACTTC.

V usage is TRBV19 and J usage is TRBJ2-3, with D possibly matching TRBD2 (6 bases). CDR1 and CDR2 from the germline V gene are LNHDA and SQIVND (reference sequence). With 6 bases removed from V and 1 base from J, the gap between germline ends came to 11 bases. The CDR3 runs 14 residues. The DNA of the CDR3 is TGTGCCAGTAGCCTAGCGTCTCGCACAGATACGCAGTATTTT. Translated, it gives CASSLASRTDTQYF. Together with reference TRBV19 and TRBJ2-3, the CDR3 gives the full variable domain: DGGITQSPKYLFRKEGQNVTLSCEQNLNHDAMYWYRQDPGQGLRLIYYSQIVNDFQKGDIAEGYSVSREKKESFPLTVTSAQKNPTAFYLCASSLASRTDTQYFGPGTRLTVL.

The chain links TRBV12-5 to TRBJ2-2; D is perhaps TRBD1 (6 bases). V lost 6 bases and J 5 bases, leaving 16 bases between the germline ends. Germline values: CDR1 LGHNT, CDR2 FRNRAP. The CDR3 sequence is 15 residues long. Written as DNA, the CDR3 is TGTGCTAGTGGCTCCCAGGCAGGGGAAACCGGGGAGCTGTTTTTT. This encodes CASGSQAGETGELFF.

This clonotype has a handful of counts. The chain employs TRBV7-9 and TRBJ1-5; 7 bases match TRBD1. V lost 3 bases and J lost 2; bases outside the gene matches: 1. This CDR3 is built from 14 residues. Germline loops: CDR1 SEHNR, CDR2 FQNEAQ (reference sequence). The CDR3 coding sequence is TGTGCCAGCAGCTTCGGACAGGGCAATCAGCCCCAGCATTTT. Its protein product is CASSFGQGNQPQHF.

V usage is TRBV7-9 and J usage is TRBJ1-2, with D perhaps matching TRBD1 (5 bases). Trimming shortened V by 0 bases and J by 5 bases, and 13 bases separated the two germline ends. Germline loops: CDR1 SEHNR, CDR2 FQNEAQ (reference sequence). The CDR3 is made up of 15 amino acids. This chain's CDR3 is CASSLAVGTGYGYTF. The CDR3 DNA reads TGTGCCAGCAGCTTAGCGGTTGGTACAGGTTATGGCTACACCTTC.

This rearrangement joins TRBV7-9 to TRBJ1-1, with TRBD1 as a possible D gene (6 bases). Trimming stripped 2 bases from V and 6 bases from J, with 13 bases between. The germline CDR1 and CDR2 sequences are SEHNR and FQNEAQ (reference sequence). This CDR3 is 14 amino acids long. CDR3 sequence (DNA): TGTGCCAGCAGCTTACGGGGGGCGGTCGCTGAAGCTTTCTTT. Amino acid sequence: CASSLRGAVAEAFF.

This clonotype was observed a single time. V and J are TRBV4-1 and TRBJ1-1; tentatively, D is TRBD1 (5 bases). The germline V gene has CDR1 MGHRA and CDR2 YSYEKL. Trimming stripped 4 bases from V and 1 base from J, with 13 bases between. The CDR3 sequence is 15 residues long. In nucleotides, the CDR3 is TGCGCCAGCAGCCGTCAGCTCGGACAGAACACTGAAGCTTTCTTT. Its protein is CASSRQLGQNTEAFF.

DNA for the CDR3: TGTGCCAGCAGACCGCCCGGGACAGGGAAACACGAGCAGTACTTC. It translates to CASRPPGTGKHEQYF. V is TRBV28 and J is TRBJ2-7; TRBD1 matches 9 bases. Germline V lookup: CDR1 MDHEN, CDR2 SYDVKM. This CDR3 is built from 15 residues. The J segment lost 5 bases and the V segment lost 6 bases, leaving 11 bases of the junction unmatched.

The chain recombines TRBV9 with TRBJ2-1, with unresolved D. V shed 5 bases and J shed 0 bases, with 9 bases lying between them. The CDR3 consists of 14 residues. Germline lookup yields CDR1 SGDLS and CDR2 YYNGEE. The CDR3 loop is CASSRAGSYNEQFF. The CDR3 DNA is TGTGCCAGCAGTAGGGCAGGCTCCTACAATGAGCAGTTCTTC.

The CDR3: CASRKEINTEAFF. Here the CDR3 DNA reads TGCGCCAGCAGGAAGGAAATAAACACTGAAGCTTTCTTT. The chain carries TRBV5-1 and TRBJ1-1; D remains ambiguous. The CDR3 has 13 amino acids. Trimming took off 5 bases at V and 2 bases at J, with 10 bases between the two ends. CDR1 and CDR2 (germline): SGHRS, YFSETQ. The variable domain in full, with the rest retrieved from reference TRBV5-1 and TRBJ1-1, is KAGVTQTPRYLIKTRGQQVTLSCSPISGHRSVSWYQQTPGQGLQFLFEYFSETQRNKGNFPGRFSGRQFSNSRSEMNVSTLELGDSALYLCASRKEINTEAFFGQGTRLTVV.

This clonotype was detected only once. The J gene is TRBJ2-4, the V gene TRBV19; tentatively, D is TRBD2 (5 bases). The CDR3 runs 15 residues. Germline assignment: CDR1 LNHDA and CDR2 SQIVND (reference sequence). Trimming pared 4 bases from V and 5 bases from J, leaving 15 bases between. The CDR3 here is CASSNQLGSENIQYF. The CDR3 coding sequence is TGTGCCAGTAGTAACCAATTAGGGAGCGAAAACATTCAGTACTTC.

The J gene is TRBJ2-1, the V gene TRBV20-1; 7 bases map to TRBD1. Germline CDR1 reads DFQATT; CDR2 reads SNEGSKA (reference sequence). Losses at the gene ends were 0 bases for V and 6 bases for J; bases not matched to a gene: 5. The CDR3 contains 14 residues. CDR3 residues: CSARDPTGANEQFF. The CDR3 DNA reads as TGCAGTGCTAGAGATCCCACAGGGGCCAATGAGCAGTTCTTC.

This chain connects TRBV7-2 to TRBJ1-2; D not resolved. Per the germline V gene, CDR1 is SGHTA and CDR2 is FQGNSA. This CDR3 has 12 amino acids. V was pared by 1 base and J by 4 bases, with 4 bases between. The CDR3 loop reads CASSLGVYGYTF. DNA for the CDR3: TGTGCCAGCAGCTTAGGAGTCTATGGCTACACCTTC.

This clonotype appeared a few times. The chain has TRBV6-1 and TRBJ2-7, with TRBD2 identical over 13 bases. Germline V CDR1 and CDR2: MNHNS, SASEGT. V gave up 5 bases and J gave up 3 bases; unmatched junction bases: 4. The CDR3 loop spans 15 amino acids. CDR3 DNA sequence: TGTGCCAGCAGTCCCGGGACTAGCGGGATCTACGAGCAGTACTTC. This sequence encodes CASSPGTSGIYEQYF.

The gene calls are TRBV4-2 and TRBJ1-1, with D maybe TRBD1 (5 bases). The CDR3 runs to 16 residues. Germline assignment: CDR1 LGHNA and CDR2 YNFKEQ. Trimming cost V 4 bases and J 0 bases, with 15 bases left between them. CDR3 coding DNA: TGTGCCAGCAGCCCCCAGGGAGCCCAGATGAACACTGAAGCTTTCTTT. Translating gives CASSPQGAQMNTEAFF.

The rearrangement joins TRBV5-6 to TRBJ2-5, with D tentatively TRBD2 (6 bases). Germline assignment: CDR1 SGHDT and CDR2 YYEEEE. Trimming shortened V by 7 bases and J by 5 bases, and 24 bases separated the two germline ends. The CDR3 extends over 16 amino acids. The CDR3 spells CASHEQGTWQTETQYF. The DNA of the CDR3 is TGTGCCAGCCATGAGCAAGGGACTTGGCAGACGGAGACCCAGTACTTC.